One and the same sample provided the 15 T cell receptor beta chains below, sequenced in a study of T cell clusters in autoimmune cytopenias. Each sample's input was roughly 250 ng genomic DNA, 30,000 to 45,000 genome equivalents. Multiplex touch-down PCR amplified TRB using TRB-A and TRB-B pools in one tube. TCRdb reprocessed the multiplex PCR reads and reports one entry per CDR3 protein, with no DNA. The ten most abundant clones cover about 20% of a sample with around 4,300 distinct CDR3 sequences. These data were also filed under a second study, of T cell repertoires in aging, cancer and after chemotherapy.

Sample: peripheral blood. These receptors were collected from a human donor in good health.

This rearrangement joins TRBV15 to TRBJ1-2. Germline-derived CDR1 and CDR2 are LNHNV and YYDKDF (reference sequence). There are 14 residues in the CDR3. The CDR3 here is CATSRGDSYYGYTF.

This clonotype shows up as medium-sized by frequency. This chain joins TRBV11-1 and TRBJ2-2; TCRdb lists TRBD2, though no DNA is available to test this call. Germline V CDR1 and CDR2: SGHAT, FQDESV (reference sequence). This CDR3 is 17 amino acids long. The CDR3 region is CASSASSGGTNTGELFF. Based on the CDR3 plus reference TRBV11-1 and TRBJ2-2, the full variable domain is EAEVAQSPRYKITEKSQAVAFWCDPISGHATLYWYRQILGQGPELLVQFQDESVVDDSQLPKDRFSAERLKGVDSTLKIQPAELGDSAMYLCASSASSGGTNTGELFFGEGSRLTVL.

Judged by frequency, this clonotype is medium-sized. The gene calls are TRBV6-5 and TRBJ1-2. The CDR3 spans 15 residues. The germline V gene encodes CDR1 MNHEY and CDR2 SVGAGI. The CDR3 is CASSYVAQANYGYTF.

This clonotype counts as medium-sized by frequency. The rearrangement uses TRBV6-4 and TRBJ2-3; lacking DNA, the TRBD2 call made by TCRdb goes unchecked. CDR1 is MRHNA, CDR2 SNTAGT, per germline. The CDR3 extends over 16 amino acids. CDR3 residues: CASSDSGSGGFDTQYF.

Its frequency marks this clonotype as medium-sized (0.01 to 0.1%). The V call is TRBV27, the J call TRBJ2-7; there is no DNA to check the TCRdb D call of TRBD2. The CDR3 totals 14 residues. Germline CDR1 reads MNHEY; CDR2 reads SMNVEV (reference sequence). The CDR3 region is CASSPERASGEQYF.

This clonotype is deemed medium-sized by its frequency. The V gene is TRBV10-3, the J gene TRBJ2-7; TCRdb's D call, TRBD1, is unchecked because there is no DNA. Germline-derived CDR1 and CDR2 are ENHRY and SYGVKD. There are 13 residues in the CDR3. This chain's CDR3 is CAIRTGQGDEQYF.

This clonotype is identified as medium-sized from frequency. The gene calls are TRBV12-3 or TRBV12-4 and TRBJ1-2; TCRdb indicates TRBD1, and absent DNA this call remains unverified. This CDR3 contains 13 residues. CDR3: CASSHTGGEGYTF.

V is TRBV5-6 and J is TRBJ1-1; the D call of TRBD1 rests on TCRdb alone, since no DNA is present to check it. Germline V CDR1 and CDR2: SGHDT, YYEEEE. The CDR3 is 15 amino acids. CDR3 protein: CASSQTGEGNTEAFF.

The CDR3 spells CAIMGRNYGYTF. The chain recombines TRBV10-3 with TRBJ1-2. The CDR3 length is 12 residues. Germline assignment: CDR1 ENHRY and CDR2 SYGVKD.

The V gene is TRBV6-4, the J gene TRBJ2-3; TCRdb lists TRBD1, though no DNA is available to test this call. CDR1 and CDR2 from the germline V gene are MRHNA and SNTAGT. The CDR3 is 16 amino acids. Here the CDR3 reads CASKRLAGAATDTQYF.

By frequency, this clonotype registers large (0.1 to 1%). This chain joins TRBV19 and TRBJ2-3; TCRdb outputs TRBD2, but without DNA this stays unchecked. The germline gives CDR1 LNHDA, CDR2 SQIVND (reference sequence). The CDR3 runs 17 residues. CDR3 sequence reads: CASSIVSQRDGTDTQYF.

The chain joins TRBV19 to TRBJ1-2; the D call from TCRdb, TRBD1, cannot be confirmed without DNA. Germline V gene sequence: CDR1 LNHDA, CDR2 SQIVND (reference sequence). The CDR3 is 15 amino acids. CDR3 protein: CASSMLGQGAGGYTF.

This chain uses TRBV20-1 with TRBJ2-3; the D gene TCRdb calls, TRBD2, cannot be checked with no DNA. There are 17 residues in the CDR3. Germline CDR1 and CDR2: DFQATT and SNEGSKA (reference sequence). This chain's CDR3 is CSARARGLAGGTDTQYF.

Frequency places this clonotype as medium-sized. The V call is TRBV6-6, the J call TRBJ2-7; TCRdb's D call of TRBD1 is untestable without DNA. Per the germline V gene, CDR1 is MNHNY and CDR2 is SVGAGI (reference sequence). The CDR3 has 12 residues. CDR3 amino acids: CAATTGSYEQYF.

This clonotype registers medium-sized by frequency. The J gene is TRBJ2-1, the V gene TRBV29-1; no DNA is available, so the TRBD1 call from TCRdb remains unchecked. The CDR3 sequence is 16 residues long. Looked up from germline, CDR1 is SQVTM and CDR2 is ANQGSEA. The CDR3 reads CSVESPLYQWDNEQFF.